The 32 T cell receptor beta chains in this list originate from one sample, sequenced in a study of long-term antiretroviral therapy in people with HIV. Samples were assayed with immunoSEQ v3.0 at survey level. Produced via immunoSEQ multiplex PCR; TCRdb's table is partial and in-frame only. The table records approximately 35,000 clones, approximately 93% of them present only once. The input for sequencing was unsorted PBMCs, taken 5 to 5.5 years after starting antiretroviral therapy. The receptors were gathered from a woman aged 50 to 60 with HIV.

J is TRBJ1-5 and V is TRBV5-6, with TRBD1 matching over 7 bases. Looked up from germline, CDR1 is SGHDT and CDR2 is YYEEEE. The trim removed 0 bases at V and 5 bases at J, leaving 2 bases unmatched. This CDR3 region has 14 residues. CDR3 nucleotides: TGTGCCAGCAGCTTGGCAGGGGGAGATCAGCCCCAGCATTTT. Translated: CASSLAGGDQPQHF.

The CDR3 nucleotides read TGCGCCAGCAGTCAATCGATGGGCAGGACCTACGAGCAGTACTTC. This sequence encodes CASSQSMGRTYEQYF. The rearrangement uses TRBV23-1 and TRBJ2-7; D ambiguous. TRBV23-1 belongs to the ORF category, with a function that is uncertain. V was trimmed by 0 bases and J by 2 bases, leaving 11 bases between them. This CDR3 has 15 amino acids.

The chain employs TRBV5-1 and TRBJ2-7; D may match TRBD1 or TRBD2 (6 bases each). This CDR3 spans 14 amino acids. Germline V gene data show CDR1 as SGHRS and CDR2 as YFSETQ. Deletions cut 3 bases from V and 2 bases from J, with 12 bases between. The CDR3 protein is CASSSTGGPYEQYF. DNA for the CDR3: TGCGCCAGCAGCTCGACAGGAGGGCCCTACGAGCAGTACTTC. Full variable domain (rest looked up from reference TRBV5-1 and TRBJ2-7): KAGVTQTPRYLIKTRGQQVTLSCSPISGHRSVSWYQQTPGQGLQFLFEYFSETQRNKGNFPGRFSGRQFSNSRSEMNVSTLELGDSALYLCASSSTGGPYEQYFGPGTRLTVT.

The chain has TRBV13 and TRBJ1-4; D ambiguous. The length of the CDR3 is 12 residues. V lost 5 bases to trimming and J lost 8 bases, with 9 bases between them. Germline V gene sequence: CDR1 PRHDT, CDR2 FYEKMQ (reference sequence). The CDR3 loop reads CASSETGEKLFF. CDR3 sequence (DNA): TGTGCCAGCAGCGAAACCGGCGAAAAACTGTTTTTT.

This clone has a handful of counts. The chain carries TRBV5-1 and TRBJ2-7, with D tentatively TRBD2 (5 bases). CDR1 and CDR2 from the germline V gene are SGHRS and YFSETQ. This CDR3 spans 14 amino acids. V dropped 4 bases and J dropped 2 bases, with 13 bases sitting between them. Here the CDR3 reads CASSVSGIPYEQYF. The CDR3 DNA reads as TGCGCCAGCAGCGTCTCGGGGATTCCCTACGAGCAGTACTTC.

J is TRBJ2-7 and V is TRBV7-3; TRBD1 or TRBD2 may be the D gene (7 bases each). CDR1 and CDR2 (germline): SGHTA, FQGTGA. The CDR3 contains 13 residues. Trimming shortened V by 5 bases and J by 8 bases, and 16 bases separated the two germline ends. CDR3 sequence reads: CASSRAGGGKQYF. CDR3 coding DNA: TGTGCCAGCAGCCGTGCAGGGGGAGGGAAGCAGTACTTC.

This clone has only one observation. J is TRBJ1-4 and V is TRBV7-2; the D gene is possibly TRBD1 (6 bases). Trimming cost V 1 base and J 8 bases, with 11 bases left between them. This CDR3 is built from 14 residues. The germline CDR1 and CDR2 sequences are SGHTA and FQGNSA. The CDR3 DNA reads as TGTGCCAGCAGCTTAGGGGGGGCAGGGGAAAAACTGTTTTTT. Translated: CASSLGGAGEKLFF.

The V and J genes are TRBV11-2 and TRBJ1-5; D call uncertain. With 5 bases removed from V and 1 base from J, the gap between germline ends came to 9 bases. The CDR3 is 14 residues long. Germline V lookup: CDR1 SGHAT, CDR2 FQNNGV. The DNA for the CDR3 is TGTGCCAGCAGCCCCGGACGGAGCAATCAGCCCCAGCATTTT. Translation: CASSPGRSNQPQHF.

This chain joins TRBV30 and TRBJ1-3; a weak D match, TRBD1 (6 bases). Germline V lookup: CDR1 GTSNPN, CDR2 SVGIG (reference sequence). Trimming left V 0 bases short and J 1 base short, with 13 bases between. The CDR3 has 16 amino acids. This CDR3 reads CAWSVPLQGSGNTIYF. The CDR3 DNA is TGTGCCTGGAGTGTCCCCCTTCAGGGGTCTGGAAACACCATATATTTT.

This chain's CDR3 is CAVLPLYGYTF. The CDR3 bases are TGTGCGGTTCTCCCTCTCTATGGCTACACCTTC. The chain recombines TRBV6-1 with TRBJ1-2; no firm D call. In germline, CDR1 is MNHNS, CDR2 SASEGT. The CDR3 totals 11 residues.

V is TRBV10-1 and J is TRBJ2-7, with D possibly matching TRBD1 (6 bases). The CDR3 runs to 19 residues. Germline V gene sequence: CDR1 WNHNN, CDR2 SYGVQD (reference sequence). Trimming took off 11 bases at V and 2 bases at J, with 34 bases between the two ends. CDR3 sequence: CAGTHLTDRSKSAPYEQYF. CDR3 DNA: TGCGCCGGGACACACCTGACGGACCGATCCAAATCTGCACCCTACGAGCAGTACTTC.

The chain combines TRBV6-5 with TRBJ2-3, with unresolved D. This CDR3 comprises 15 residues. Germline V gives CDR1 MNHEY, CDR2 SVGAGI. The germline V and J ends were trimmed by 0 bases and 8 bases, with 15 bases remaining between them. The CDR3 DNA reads TGTGCCAGCAGTTACTCTCGGGTCCCCGGCGTTACGCAGTATTTT. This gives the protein CASSYSRVPGVTQYF.

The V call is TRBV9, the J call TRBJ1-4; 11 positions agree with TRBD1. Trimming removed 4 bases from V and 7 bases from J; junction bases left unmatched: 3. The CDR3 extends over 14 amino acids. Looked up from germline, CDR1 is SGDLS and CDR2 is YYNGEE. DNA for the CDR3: TGTGCCAGCAGCCAGGGACAGGGGGGTGAAAAACTGTTTTTT. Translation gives CASSQGQGGEKLFF.

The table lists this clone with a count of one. CDR3 amino acids: CASRGTGTSGGRRNEQFF. CDR3 nucleotides: TGTGCCAGCCGCGGTACCGGGACTAGCGGGGGCAGACGAAATGAGCAGTTCTTC. The chain links TRBV14 to TRBJ2-1; TRBD2 matches at 14 bases. This CDR3 region has 18 residues. Germline trimming cut 8 bases from V and 7 bases from J; bases unmatched to any gene: 16. Germline CDR1 reads SGHDN; CDR2 reads FVKESK. Variable domain in full (rest from reference TRBV14 and TRBJ2-1): EAGVTQFPSHSVIEKGQTVTLRCDPISGHDNLYWYRRVMGKEIKFLLHFVKESKQDESGMPNNRFLAERTGGTYSTLKVQPAELEDSGVYFCASRGTGTSGGRRNEQFFGPGTRLTVL.

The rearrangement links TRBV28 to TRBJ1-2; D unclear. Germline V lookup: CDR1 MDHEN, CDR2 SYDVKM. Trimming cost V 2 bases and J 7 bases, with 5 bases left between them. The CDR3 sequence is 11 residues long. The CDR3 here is CASSLMGGYTF. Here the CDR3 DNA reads TGTGCCAGCAGTTTAATGGGTGGCTACACCTTC.

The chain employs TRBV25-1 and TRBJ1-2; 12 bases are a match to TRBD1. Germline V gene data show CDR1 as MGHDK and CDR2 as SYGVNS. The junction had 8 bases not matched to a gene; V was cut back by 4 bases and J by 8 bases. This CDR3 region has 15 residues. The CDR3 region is CASSGDRGRSEGYTF. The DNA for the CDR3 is TGTGCCAGCAGTGGGGACAGGGGGCGTTCGGAAGGCTACACCTTC.

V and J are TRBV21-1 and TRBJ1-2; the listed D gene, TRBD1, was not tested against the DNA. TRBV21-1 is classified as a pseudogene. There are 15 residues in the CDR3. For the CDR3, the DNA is TGTGCCAGCAGCAAAGCCCAGGGGTACGACTATGGCTACACCTTC. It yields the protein CASSKAQGYDYGYTF.

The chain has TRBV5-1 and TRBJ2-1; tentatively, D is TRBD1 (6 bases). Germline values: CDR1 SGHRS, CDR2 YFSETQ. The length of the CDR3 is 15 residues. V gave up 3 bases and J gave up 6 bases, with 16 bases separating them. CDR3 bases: TGCGCCAGCAGCTCTAACAGGGTTTCTTCCAATGAGCAGTTCTTC. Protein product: CASSSNRVSSNEQFF.

The CDR3 sequence: CASNIAGGLNEQFF. The CDR3 region has the DNA TGTGCCAGCAACATAGCGGGGGGTCTCAATGAGCAGTTCTTC. The rearrangement joins TRBV9 to TRBJ2-1, with TRBD2 matching 10 bases. The length of the CDR3 is 14 residues. J gave up 6 bases and V 6 bases, and 6 bases lay outside the gene matches. Germline V gives CDR1 SGDLS, CDR2 YYNGEE.

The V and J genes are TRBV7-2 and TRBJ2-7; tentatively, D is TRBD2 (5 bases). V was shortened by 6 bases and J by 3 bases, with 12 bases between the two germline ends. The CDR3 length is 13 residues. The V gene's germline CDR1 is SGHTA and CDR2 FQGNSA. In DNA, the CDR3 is TGTGCCAGCAGTCCGGGCGGGCACTACGAGCAGTACTTC. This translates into CASSPGGHYEQYF.

CDR3 loop: CASSYGPSTIHNEQFF. In nucleotides, the CDR3 is TGTGCCAGCAGCTACGGACCGTCGACGATTCACAATGAGCAGTTCTTC. J is TRBJ2-1 and V is TRBV7-2; D gene unclear. The CDR3 runs 16 residues. Looked up from germline, CDR1 is SGHTA and CDR2 is FQGNSA. Trimming removed 4 bases from V and 5 bases from J, with 18 bases in between.

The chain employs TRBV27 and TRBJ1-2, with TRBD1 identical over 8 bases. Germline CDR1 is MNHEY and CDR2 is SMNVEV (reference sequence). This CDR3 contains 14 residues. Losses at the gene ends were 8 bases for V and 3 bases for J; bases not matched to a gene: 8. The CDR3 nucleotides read TGTGCCAGCCGGCCATTGACAGGGGACTATGGCTACACCTTC. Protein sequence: CASRPLTGDYGYTF.

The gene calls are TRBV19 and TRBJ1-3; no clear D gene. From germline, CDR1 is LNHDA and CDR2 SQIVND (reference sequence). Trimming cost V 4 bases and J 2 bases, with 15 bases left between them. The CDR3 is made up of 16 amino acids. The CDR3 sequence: CASSTQFFFAGNTIYF. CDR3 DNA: TGTGCCAGTAGTACCCAGTTTTTTTTCGCTGGAAACACCATATATTTT.

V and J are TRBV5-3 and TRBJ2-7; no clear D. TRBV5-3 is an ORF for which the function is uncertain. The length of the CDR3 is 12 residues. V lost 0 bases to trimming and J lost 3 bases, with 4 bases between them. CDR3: CARSLGDYEQYF. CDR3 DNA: TGTGCCAGAAGCTTGGGGGACTACGAGCAGTACTTC.

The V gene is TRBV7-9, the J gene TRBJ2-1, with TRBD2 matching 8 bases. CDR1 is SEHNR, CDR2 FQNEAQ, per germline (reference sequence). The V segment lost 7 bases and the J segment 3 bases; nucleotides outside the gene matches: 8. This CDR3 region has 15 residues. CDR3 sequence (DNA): TGTGCCAGCACGCCTCGGGGGGGAGTCTACAATGAGCAGTTCTTC. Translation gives CASTPRGGVYNEQFF.

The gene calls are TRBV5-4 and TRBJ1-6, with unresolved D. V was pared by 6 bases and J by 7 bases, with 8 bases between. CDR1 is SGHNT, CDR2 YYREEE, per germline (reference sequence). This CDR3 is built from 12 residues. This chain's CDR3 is CASTEENSPLHF. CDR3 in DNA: TGTGCCAGCACCGAAGAAAATTCACCCCTCCACTTT.

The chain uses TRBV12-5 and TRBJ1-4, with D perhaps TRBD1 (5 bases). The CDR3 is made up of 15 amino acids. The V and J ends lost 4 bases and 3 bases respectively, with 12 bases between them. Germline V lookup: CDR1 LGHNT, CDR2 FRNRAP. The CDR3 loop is CASGSPGLPNEKLFF. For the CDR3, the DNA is TGTGCTAGTGGTTCCCCGGGGCTGCCTAATGAAAAACTGTTTTTT.

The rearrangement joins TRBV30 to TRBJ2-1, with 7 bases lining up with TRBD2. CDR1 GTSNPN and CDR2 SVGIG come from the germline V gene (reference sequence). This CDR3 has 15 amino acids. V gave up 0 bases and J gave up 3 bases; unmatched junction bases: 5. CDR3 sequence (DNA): TGTGCCTGGAGTGTCCAGCGGGGCTTCTACAATGAGCAGTTCTTC. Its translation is CAWSVQRGFYNEQFF.

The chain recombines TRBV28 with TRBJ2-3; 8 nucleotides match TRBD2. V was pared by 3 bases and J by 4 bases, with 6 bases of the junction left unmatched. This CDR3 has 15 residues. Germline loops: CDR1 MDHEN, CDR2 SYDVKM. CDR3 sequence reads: CASSFSGGASDTQYF. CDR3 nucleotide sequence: TGTGCCAGCAGTTTCTCCGGGGGGGCCTCAGATACGCAGTATTTT.

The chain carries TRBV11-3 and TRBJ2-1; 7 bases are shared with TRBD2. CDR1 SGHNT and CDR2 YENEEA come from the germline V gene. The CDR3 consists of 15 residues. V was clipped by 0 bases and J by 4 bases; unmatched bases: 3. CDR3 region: CASSLDRGGYNEQFF. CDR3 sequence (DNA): TGTGCCAGCAGCTTAGACCGGGGAGGGTACAATGAGCAGTTCTTC.

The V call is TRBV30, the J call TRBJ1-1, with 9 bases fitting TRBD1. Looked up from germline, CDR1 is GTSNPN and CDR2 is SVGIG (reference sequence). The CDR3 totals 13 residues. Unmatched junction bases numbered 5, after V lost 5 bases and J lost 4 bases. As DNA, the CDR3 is TGTGCCTGGGTCCCGGGACAGGGCACTGAAGCTTTCTTT. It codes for CAWVPGQGTEAFF.

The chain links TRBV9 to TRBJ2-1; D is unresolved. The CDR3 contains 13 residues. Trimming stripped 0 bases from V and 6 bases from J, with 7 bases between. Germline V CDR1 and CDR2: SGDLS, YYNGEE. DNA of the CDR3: TGTGCCAGCAGCGTAGGGGCCTTCAATGAGCAGTTCTTC. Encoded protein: CASSVGAFNEQFF.